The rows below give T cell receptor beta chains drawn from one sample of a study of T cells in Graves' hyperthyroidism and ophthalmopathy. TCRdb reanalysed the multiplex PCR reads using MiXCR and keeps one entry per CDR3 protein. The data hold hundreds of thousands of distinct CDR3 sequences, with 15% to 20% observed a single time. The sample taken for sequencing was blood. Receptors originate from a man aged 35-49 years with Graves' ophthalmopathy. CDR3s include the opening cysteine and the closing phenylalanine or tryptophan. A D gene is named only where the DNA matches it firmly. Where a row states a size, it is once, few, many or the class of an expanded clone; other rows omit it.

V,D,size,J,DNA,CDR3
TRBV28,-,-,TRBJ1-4,TGTGCCAGCAGCACAACGGACAGCCCAAATGAAAAACTGTTTTTT,CASSTTDSPNEKLFF
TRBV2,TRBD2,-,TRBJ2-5,TGTGCCAGCATGCCGGGACTAGCATCGGGTGCCCGCGGGGTAGAGACCCAGTACTTC,CASMPGLASGARGVETQYF
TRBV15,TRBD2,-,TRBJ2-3,TGTGCCACCAGCAGAGATAGTAGCGGGAGGTCAGGTAATACGCAGTATTTT,CATSRDSSGRSGNTQYF
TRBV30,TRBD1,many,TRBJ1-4,TGTGCCTGGAGCCCCGGGACAGGCCGTAATGAAAAACTGTTTTTT,CAWSPGTGRNEKLFF
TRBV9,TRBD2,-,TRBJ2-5,TGTGCCAGCAGCGTTCATCGGGGGGTTGGGGAGACCCAGTACTTC,CASSVHRGVGETQYF
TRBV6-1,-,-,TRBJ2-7,TGTGCCAGCAAACTAAAGGTTGGAAGCCAGGAGTACTTC,CASKLKVGSQEYF
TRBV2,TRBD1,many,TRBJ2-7,TGTGCCAGCAGTAGTAACAGGGGCGGGTTCTACGAGCAGTACTTC,CASSSNRGGFYEQYF
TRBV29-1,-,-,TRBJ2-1,TGCAGCGGCTACGGGAGCTCCCAATACAATGAGCAGTTCTTC,CSGYGSSQYNEQFF
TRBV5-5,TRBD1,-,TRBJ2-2,TGTGCCAGCAGCCATCCGACAGGGGGGACCGGGGAGCTGTTTTTT,CASSHPTGGTGELFF
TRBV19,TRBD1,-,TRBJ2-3,TGTGCCAGTAGTATAGAGGGTAGGACAGGGTTAGATACGCAGTATTTT,CASSIEGRTGLDTQYF
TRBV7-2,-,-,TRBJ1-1,TGTGCCAGCAGCTTACAGGTCATGAACACTGAAGCTTTCTTT,CASSLQVMNTEAFF
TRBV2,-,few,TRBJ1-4,TGTGCCAGCAGTGGTGGAGGGGGAGGAGAAAAACTGTTTTTT,CASSGGGGGEKLFF
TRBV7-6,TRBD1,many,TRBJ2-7,TGTGCCAGCAGCCCGCGGACAGGGGGCGCGACCGACTACGAGCAGTACTTC,CASSPRTGGATDYEQYF
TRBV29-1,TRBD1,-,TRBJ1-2,TGCAGCGTTGCCCGGGACAGGGGTGGCTACACCTTC,CSVARDRGGYTF
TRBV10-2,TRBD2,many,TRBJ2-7,TGCGCCAGCACTCCGCCGGGACAGGCTACGGGACTAGCGGGAGGCTCCTACGAGCAGTACTTC,CASTPPGQATGLAGGSYEQYF
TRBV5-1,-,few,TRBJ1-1,TGCGCCAGCAGCCCGGGACATTCATTATCGAACACTGAAGCTTTCTTT,CASSPGHSLSNTEAFF
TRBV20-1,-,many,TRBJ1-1,TGCAGTGCTAGAGAGAAAGAGAGTGAAGCTTTCTTT,CSAREKESEAFF
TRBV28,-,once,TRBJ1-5,TGTGCCAGCAGTAATAATCAGCCCCAGCATTTT,CASSNNQPQHF
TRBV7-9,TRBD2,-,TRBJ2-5,TGTGCCAGCAGCGTCGGGACGGCGGGAGGAGAGACCCAGTACTTC,CASSVGTAGGETQYF
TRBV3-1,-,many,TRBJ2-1,TGTGCCAGCAGCCAAGGCACCTACAATGAGCAGTTCTTC,CASSQGTYNEQFF
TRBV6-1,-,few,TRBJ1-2,TGTGCCAGCAGTACTGAAGGTGGCTACACCTTC,CASSTEGGYTF
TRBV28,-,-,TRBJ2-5,TGTGCCTCGGCGGGGCTAGGTACGACCCAGTACTTC,CASAGLGTTQYF
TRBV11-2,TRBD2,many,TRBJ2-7,TGTGCCAGCAGCTTAGTAGCGGGGGACTACGAGCAGTACTTC,CASSLVAGDYEQYF
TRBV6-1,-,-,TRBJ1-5,TGTGCCAGCAGACCAAGATATTATAGCAATCAGCCCCAGCATTTT,CASRPRYYSNQPQHF
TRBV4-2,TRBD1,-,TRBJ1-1,TGTGCCAGCAGCCAAGATGAGGGGGCGCACGGAAACACTGAAGCTTTCTTT,CASSQDEGAHGNTEAFF
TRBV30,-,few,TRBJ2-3,TGTGCCTGGAGTGTTCTGTCAGATACGCAGTATTTT,CAWSVLSDTQYF
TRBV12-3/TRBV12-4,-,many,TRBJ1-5,TGTGCCAGCAGTCCCCCGGGACACCGATATAGCAATCAGCCCCAGCATTTT,CASSPPGHRYSNQPQHF
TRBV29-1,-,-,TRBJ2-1,TGCAGCGTTGGTATTACAGGGACGGTGGAGCAGTTCTTC,CSVGITGTVEQFF
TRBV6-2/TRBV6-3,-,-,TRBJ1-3,TGTGCCAGCAGTTACGGAGGACCGTCTGGAAACACCATATATTTT,CASSYGGPSGNTIYF
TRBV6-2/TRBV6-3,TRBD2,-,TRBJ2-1,TGTGCCAGCAGTTACTCCTTAGCGGGAGGGAGCTCCTACAATGAGCAGTTCTTC,CASSYSLAGGSSYNEQFF
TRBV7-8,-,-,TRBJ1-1,TGTGCCAGCAGCTTAGAGGCAGTAACAAGTATGAACACTGAAGCTTTCTTT,CASSLEAVTSMNTEAFF
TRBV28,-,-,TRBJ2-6,TGTGCCAGCCAGGCAGGGGCCCTCTCTGGGGCCAACGTCCTGACTTTC,CASQAGALSGANVLTF
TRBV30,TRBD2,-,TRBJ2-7,TGTGCCTGGACCCTTAGCGGGAAGGCGTACGAGCAGTACTTC,CAWTLSGKAYEQYF
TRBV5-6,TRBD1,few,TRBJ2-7,TGTGCCAGCAGCTCCCCGGGACAGGCTGACGAGCAGTACTTC,CASSSPGQADEQYF
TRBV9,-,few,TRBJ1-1,TGTGCCAGCAGCTTTTCAGGGAGCGGGAACACTGAAGCTTTCTTT,CASSFSGSGNTEAFF
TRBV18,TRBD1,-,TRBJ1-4,TGTGCCAGCTCACGTCCCGGGACAGGGGAAGAAAAACTGTTTTTT,CASSRPGTGEEKLFF
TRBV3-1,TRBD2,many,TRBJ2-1,TGTGCCAGCAGCGAATTAAGCGGGGCCCTCGCCAACTCCTACAATGAGCAGTTCTTC,CASSELSGALANSYNEQFF
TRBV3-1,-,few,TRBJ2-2,TGTGCCAGCAGCCGAGATCTGATCGCAATCGGGGAGCTGTTTTTT,CASSRDLIAIGELFF
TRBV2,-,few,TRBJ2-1,TGTGCCAGCACCCTAGAGGGTCGCGCCTACAATGAGCAGTTCTTC,CASTLEGRAYNEQFF
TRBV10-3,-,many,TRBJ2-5,TGTGCCATCTCAACCGGGGTCGTCGAGACCCAGTACTTC,CAISTGVVETQYF
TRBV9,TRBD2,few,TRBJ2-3,TGTGCCAGCAGCGCACTACTAGCGGGAGGTTCAGATACGCAGTATTTT,CASSALLAGGSDTQYF
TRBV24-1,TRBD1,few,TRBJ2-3,TGTGCCACCAGTGATTCGGGGACAGGGAAAATGGATACGCAGTATTTT,CATSDSGTGKMDTQYF
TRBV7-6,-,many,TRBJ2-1,TGTGCCAGCAGCTTTACCCCCGATGAGCAGTTCTTC,CASSFTPDEQFF
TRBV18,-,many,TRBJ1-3,TGTGCCAGCTCACCTTTGGACAGTCCCTCTGGAAACACCATATATTTT,CASSPLDSPSGNTIYF
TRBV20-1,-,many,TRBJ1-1,TGCAGTGCTAGAGATTCGGAACAGGGAGGTTTGACTGAAGCTTTCTTT,CSARDSEQGGLTEAFF
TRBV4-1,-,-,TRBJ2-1,TGCGCCAGCAGCCAAACACCGGACTGGCTGGGCAATGAGCAGTTCTTC,CASSQTPDWLGNEQFF
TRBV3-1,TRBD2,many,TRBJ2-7,TGTGCCAGCAGTCACGGCGGACTAGCGGGGAGGTACGAGCAGTACTTC,CASSHGGLAGRYEQYF
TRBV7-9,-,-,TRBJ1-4,TGTGCCAGCAGTTCACAGGGATTAACTAATGAAAAACTGTTTTTT,CASSSQGLTNEKLFF
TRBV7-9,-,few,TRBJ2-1,TGTGCCAGCAGCTCCTGGGAACAGGGTTCAAATGAGCAGTTCTTC,CASSSWEQGSNEQFF
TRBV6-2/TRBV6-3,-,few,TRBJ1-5,TGTGCCAGCACCGAACGGACAGGCAATCAGCCCCAGCATTTT,CASTERTGNQPQHF
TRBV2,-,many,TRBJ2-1,TGTGCCAGCAGTGAACCAAAGACTTCTCTTAATGAGCAGTTCTTC,CASSEPKTSLNEQFF
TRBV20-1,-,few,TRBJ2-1,TGCAGTGCTAGAAGGGCTGAACGGGTGGACGGGCAGTTCTTC,CSARRAERVDGQFF
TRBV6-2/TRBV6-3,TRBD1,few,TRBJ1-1,TGTGCCAGCAGTTTAACAGGGGGCTCACGAGGCACTGAAGCTTTCTTT,CASSLTGGSRGTEAFF
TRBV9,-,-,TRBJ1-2,TGTGCCAGCAGCGGTAACAGGGAACTGTATGACTACACCTTC,CASSGNRELYDYTF